The next 4 T cell receptor beta chains were all read from a single sample in a study of cytomegalovirus exposure and HLA in healthy donors. Primers for the PCR totalled 60 Vbeta and 13 Jbeta. This table comes from immunoSEQ multiplex PCR, and its TCRdb copy is limited to in-frame clones, with some not included. This table has 110,000 or so clones, 67% appearing once. The sample was PBMCs. These receptor sequences come from a man between 18 and 29 years old in good health and CMV-seropositive.

V is TRBV5-6 and J is TRBJ1-1; tentatively, D is TRBD1 (6 bases). V lost 1 base and J 7 bases, leaving 23 bases between the germline ends. CDR3 length: 17 residues. Germline lookup yields CDR1 SGHDT and CDR2 YYEEEE. CDR3 DNA sequence: TGTGCCAGCAGCTTGATTCTGAAACAGGGAAAGGAGAGTGAAGCTTTCTTT. This sequence encodes CASSLILKQGKESEAFF.

V and J are TRBV5-1 and TRBJ1-6; 9 nucleotides match TRBD1. The germline V gene has CDR1 SGHRS and CDR2 YFSETQ. The junction had 6 bases not matched to a gene; V was cut back by 1 base and J by 7 bases. This CDR3 is built from 16 residues. CDR3 DNA: TGCGCCAGCAGCTTGTTCACCGGGACAGGGAATTCACCCCTCCACTTT. It specifies CASSLFTGTGNSPLHF.

This clone was seen a few times. J is TRBJ1-1 and V is TRBV10-3; TRBD1 is a possible D gene (6 bases). Germline V lookup: CDR1 ENHRY, CDR2 SYGVKD. This CDR3 comprises 11 residues. Trimming pared 4 bases from V and 11 bases from J, leaving 11 bases between. The CDR3 spells CAISGTGLAFF. Here the CDR3 DNA reads TGTGCCATCAGTGGAACAGGGTTGGCTTTCTTT.

This chain connects TRBV5-1 to TRBJ2-5; TRBD1 agrees at 11 bases. The CDR3 spans 14 residues. Germline V gene lookup returns CDR1 SGHRS and CDR2 YFSETQ. With V trimmed by 5 bases and J by 4 bases, 4 bases remained unmatched. This CDR3 reads CASRRTGGSETQYF. The CDR3, as DNA: TGCGCCAGCAGACGGACAGGGGGCTCAGAGACCCAGTACTTC.